Listed here is a single T cell receptor beta chain. How the authors handled the data: From reference gene primer amplification, estimates of nucleated cell counts were derived. Sequencing used immunoSEQ multiplex PCR; TCRdb keeps in-frame clones, though not all of them. Clone size and V and J calls were adopted from that table, with D and trimming inferred from the DNA. There are approximately 140,000 clones in the sample; around 87% occur only once, and about 6% lies in the top ten. The sample comes from a study of blood T cell repertoires in COVID-19. Across the whole study: Researchers got acute and convalescent COVID-19 samples from the United States, Italy and Spain. From T cells, B-cell-depleted T cells, or PBMCs came the material, which was cDNA or gDNA.

The V end lost 6 bases, the J end lost 9 bases, and 17 bases lay between the germline ends. The CDR3 sequence is 13 residues long. Germline CDR1 reads SEHNR; CDR2 reads FQNEAQ (reference sequence). Sequenced input: peripheral blood. This chain uses TRBV7-9 with TRBJ1-2; no definite D call. The receptor comes from an elderly man with acute or convalescent COVID-19. This CDR3 reads CASRTTGSTRYTF. Written as DNA, the CDR3 is TGTGCCAGCAGGACCACCGGGTCCACTCGCTACACCTTC.